This T cell receptor (beta chain) was recorded in a study of CD8+ T cells in alopecia areata. Study results and limitations: Lesional scalp, notably in alopecia totalis/universalis, had clonality above that of normal scalp.

As for this clone: The antigen remains undetermined.

Extraction of RNA preceded its reverse transcription into cDNA, which served as the sequencing template. This table comes from immunoSEQ multiplex PCR, and its TCRdb copy is limited to in-frame clones, with some not included. The sample includes 150,000 or so clones, more than 45% seen only once; the top ten take over 5.5%. This clonotype was sampled from a human donor with alopecia areata. What was sequenced was CD4+ T cells sorted from blood.

The CDR3 region has the DNA TGTGCCAGCTCACCTTCCAGTGTGAACACTGAAGCTTTCTTT. This sequence encodes CASSPSSVNTEAFF. V and J are TRBV18 and TRBJ1-1; D gene unclear. Between the trimmed V and J ends, which lost 3 bases and 0 bases, there was a span of 8 bases. The CDR3 covers 14 residues. Germline V gene lookup returns CDR1 KGHSH and CDR2 LQKENI.